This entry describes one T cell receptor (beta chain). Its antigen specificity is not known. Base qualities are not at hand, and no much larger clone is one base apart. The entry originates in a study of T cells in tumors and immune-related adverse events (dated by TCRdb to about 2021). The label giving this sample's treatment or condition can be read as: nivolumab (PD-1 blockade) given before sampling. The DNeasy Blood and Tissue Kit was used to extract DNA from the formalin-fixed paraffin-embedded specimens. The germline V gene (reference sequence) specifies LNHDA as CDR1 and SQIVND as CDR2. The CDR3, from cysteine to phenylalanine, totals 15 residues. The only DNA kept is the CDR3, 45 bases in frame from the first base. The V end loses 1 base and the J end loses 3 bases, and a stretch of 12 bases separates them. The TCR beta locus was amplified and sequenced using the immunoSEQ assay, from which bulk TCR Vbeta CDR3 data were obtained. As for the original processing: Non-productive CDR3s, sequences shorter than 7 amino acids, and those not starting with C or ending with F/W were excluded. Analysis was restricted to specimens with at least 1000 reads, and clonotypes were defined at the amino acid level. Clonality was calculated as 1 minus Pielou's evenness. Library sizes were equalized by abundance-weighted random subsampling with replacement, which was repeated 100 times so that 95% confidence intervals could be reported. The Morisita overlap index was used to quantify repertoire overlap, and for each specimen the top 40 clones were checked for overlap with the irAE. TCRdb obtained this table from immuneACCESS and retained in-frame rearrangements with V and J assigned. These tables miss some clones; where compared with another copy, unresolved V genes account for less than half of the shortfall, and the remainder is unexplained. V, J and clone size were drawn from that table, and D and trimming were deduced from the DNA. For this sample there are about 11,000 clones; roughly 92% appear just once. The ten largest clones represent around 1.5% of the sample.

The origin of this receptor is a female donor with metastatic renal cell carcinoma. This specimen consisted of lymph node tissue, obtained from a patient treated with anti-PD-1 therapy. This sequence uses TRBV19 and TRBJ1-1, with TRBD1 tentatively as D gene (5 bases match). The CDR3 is CASSIVGLGDTEAFF. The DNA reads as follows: TGTGCCAGTAGTATAGTAGGGTTGGGGGACACTGAAGCTTTCTTT. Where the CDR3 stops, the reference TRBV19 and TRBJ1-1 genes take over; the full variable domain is DGGITQSPKYLFRKEGQNVTLSCEQNLNHDAMYWYRQDPGQGLRLIYYSQIVNDFQKGDIAEGYSVSREKKESFPLTVTSAQKNPTAFYLCASSIVGLGDTEAFFGQGTRLTVV.